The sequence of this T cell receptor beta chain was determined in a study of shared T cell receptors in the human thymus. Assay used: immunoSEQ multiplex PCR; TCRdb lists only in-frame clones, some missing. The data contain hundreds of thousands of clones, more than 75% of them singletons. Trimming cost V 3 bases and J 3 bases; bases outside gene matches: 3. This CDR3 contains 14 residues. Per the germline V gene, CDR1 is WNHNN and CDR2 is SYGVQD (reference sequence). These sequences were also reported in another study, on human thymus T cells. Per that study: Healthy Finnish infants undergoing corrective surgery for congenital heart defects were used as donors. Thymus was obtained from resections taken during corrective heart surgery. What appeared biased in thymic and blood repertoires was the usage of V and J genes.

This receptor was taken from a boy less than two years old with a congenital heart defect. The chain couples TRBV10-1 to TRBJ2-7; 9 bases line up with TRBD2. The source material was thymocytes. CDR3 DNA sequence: TGCGCCAGCAGTGATGTGCGGGAGGGCTACGAGCAGTACTTC. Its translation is CASSDVREGYEQYF.